A selection of T cell receptor beta chains follows, all from one sample in a study of cytomegalovirus exposure and HLA in healthy donors. Measured with immunoSEQ multiplex PCR; TCRdb has only the in-frame clones, and not every one. The sample has around 140,000 clones; roughly 80% are singletons. The sequencing input was PBMCs. The receptors derive from a man aged 35-49 years in good health and CMV-seronegative. Each CDR3 is given with its conserved first and last residue. Each record gives: CDR3 DNA, CDR3 protein, V gene, D gene, clone size, J gene. The D gene is left open where the match is weak. Clone size is shown for a subset of rows, as once, few, many or a class of expanded clone.

TGTGCCAGCAGCCCGACCGAGCGGGGCCGGGAGCTGTTTTTT CASSPTERGRELFF TRBV7-3 TRBD2 NA TRBJ2-2
TGTGCCAGCAGCGCCCTTAGGGGGCGCGGGGATAATTCACCCCTCCACTTT CASSALRGRGDNSPLHF TRBV7-9 TRBD1 NA TRBJ1-6
TGTGCCAGCAGCCGCGGGGGGGCGGGGGAGCAGTACTTC CASSRGGAGEQYF TRBV6-5 TRBD2 NA TRBJ2-7
TGCGCCAGCAGCCCCGACTACACCGGGGAGCTGTTTTTT CASSPDYTGELFF TRBV5-1 NA few TRBJ2-2
TGTGCCATCAGTGAACCCACAGCTAACTATGGCTACACCTTC CAISEPTANYGYTF TRBV10-3 NA NA TRBJ1-2
TGTGCCAGCTCACCAGCGGAGGGATCTGGAAACACCATATATTTT CASSPAEGSGNTIYF TRBV18 NA NA TRBJ1-3
TGTGCCAGCAGTCTAAAGCGGGGCGAAAAACTGTTTTTT CASSLKRGEKLFF TRBV2 NA NA TRBJ1-4
TGCAGCGTTGATAACAGGGGCACTGAAGCTTTCTTT CSVDNRGTEAFF TRBV29-1 TRBD1 NA TRBJ1-1
TGTGCCAGCAGTTTAGTACAGTTCAAAGATGGATCAGACTACACCTTC CASSLVQFKDGSDYTF TRBV28 NA few TRBJ1-2
TGTGCCAGCAGCGTAGCTATGACAGGGGGCGTGGACTATGGCTACACCTTC CASSVAMTGGVDYGYTF TRBV9 TRBD1 NA TRBJ1-2
TGTGCCAGCAGCTTACGAGGGGGTAGGGGCTACACCTTC CASSLRGGRGYTF TRBV13 NA NA TRBJ1-2
TGCGCCAGCAGCTTGGGAGGGATTAACACTGAAGCTTTCTTT CASSLGGINTEAFF TRBV5-1 NA NA TRBJ1-1
TGCGCCAGCAGCCAAGTACAGAGGGAAACTGAAGCTTTCTTT CASSQVQRETEAFF TRBV4-3 NA NA TRBJ1-1
TGTGCCAGCAGCTTAGAGAGTAGGACAGGGCTTGGGTACTTC CASSLESRTGLGYF TRBV7-2 TRBD1 NA TRBJ2-5
TGCGCCAGCAGCCAAGATTCTAGCGGGCTCTCCTACAATGAGCAGTTCTTC CASSQDSSGLSYNEQFF TRBV4-1 TRBD2 NA TRBJ2-1
TGTGCCAGCACCAACTTCGGGACAGTAAATCTTTATAACTATGGCTACACCTTC CASTNFGTVNLYNYGYTF TRBV7-9 TRBD1 few TRBJ1-2
TGTGCCAGCAGCAGGGGGACAGCGAACACTGAAGCTTTCTTT CASSRGTANTEAFF TRBV5-6 TRBD1 NA TRBJ1-1
TGTGCCAGCAGCGCGGACAGGGGGTCGTCCTACGAGCAGTACTTC CASSADRGSSYEQYF TRBV13 TRBD1 NA TRBJ2-7
TGTGCCAGCAGCTTAAGGGCAGGGAACTATGGCTACACCTTC CASSLRAGNYGYTF TRBV7-2 NA NA TRBJ1-2
TGCGCCAGCCACTTTTCACCTAATGAAAAACTGTTTTTT CASHFSPNEKLFF TRBV5-1 NA NA TRBJ1-4
TGTGCCAGCAGCTTGGATCTAGCGGGGGGGCCCTCCTACAATGAGCAGTTCTTC CASSLDLAGGPSYNEQFF TRBV5-4 TRBD2 NA TRBJ2-1
TGTGCCAGCAGTGTAAGGGGCTACGAGCAGTACTTC CASSVRGYEQYF TRBV2 NA few TRBJ2-7
TGCGCCAGCAGCTTGGTCGCAGGGGGCCCCGGGGAGCTGTTTTTT CASSLVAGGPGELFF TRBV5-1 TRBD1 NA TRBJ2-2
TGTGCCAGCAGTTTTTTTTCGGGGGGGACGTACGAGCAGTACTTC CASSFFSGGTYEQYF TRBV6-5 TRBD2 NA TRBJ2-7
TGTGCCAGCAGGTTCGAGGGGAGGGGCGGCACTGAAGCTTTCTTT CASRFEGRGGTEAFF TRBV11-1 NA NA TRBJ1-1
TGTGCCAGCAGCTTGGGCGGGGCGAACACCGGGGAGCTGTTTTTT CASSLGGANTGELFF TRBV7-2 NA NA TRBJ2-2
TGTGCCAGCAGCTTAGGTTTAGGGAGAACCTACGAGCAGTACTTC CASSLGLGRTYEQYF TRBV11-2 NA NA TRBJ2-7
TGTGCCAGCAGTTCCGACAGGGGATCTTACAATGAGCAGTTCTTC CASSSDRGSYNEQFF TRBV5-4 TRBD1 NA TRBJ2-1
TGTGCCAGCTCAGAAGCGGGACAGGGTTCACCCCTCCACTTT CASSEAGQGSPLHF TRBV18 TRBD1 few TRBJ1-6
TGTGCCAGCAGTTACAGGGGGCATGAGCAGTTCTTC CASSYRGHEQFF TRBV7-3 TRBD1 NA TRBJ2-1
TGTGCCAGCACGGGGTTCTCCTACGAGCAGTACTTC CASTGFSYEQYF TRBV6-5 NA NA TRBJ2-7
TGTGCCAGCAGCCCGGGACAGCGATGGGACACAGATACGCAGTATTTT CASSPGQRWDTDTQYF TRBV14 TRBD1 few TRBJ2-3
TGTGCCAGCAGCTTTGACAGGCCGCTTCCCCCCGGGGAGCTGTTTTTT CASSFDRPLPPGELFF TRBV27 NA NA TRBJ2-2
TGTGCCAGCAGCGTACAGGGGGACCCCAATAGCCCTGAAGCTTTCTTT CASSVQGDPNSPEAFF TRBV9 TRBD1 NA TRBJ1-1
TGTGCCAGCAGCCCGACAGGGTTCTATGGCTACACCTTC CASSPTGFYGYTF TRBV7-8 TRBD1 NA TRBJ1-2
TGTGCCAGCAGTTACCGACAGGGAGGCACCGGGGAGCTGTTTTTT CASSYRQGGTGELFF TRBV6-6 NA NA TRBJ2-2
TGTGCCAGCGGGACAGGGTATGGCTACACCTTC CASGTGYGYTF TRBV6-1 TRBD1 NA TRBJ1-2
TGTGCCAGCAACCACGAGGGGGTCTCAACCGGGGAGCTGTTTTTT CASNHEGVSTGELFF TRBV5-5 NA few TRBJ2-2
TGTGCCAGCAGCTTCGTAGACAGGGCCTACGAGCAGTACTTC CASSFVDRAYEQYF TRBV5-5 TRBD1 few TRBJ2-7
TGTGCCAGCAGCCAAGGGGGGCCCTACACGCCCCTCCACTTT CASSQGGPYTPLHF TRBV4-2 NA NA TRBJ1-6
TGTGCCAGCAGCTATAAAACTAGCGGGGTATACAATGAGCAGTTCTTC CASSYKTSGVYNEQFF TRBV7-9 TRBD2 NA TRBJ2-1
TGTGCCAGCAGTTATACCGGGACAGCGGGTAAAGCTTTCTTT CASSYTGTAGKAFF TRBV28 TRBD1 NA TRBJ1-1
TGTGCCAGCAGTTCGTCTTACAGGGTGGGGGAGACCCAGTACTTC CASSSSYRVGETQYF TRBV27 NA NA TRBJ2-5
TGCGCCAGCAGCCCCGGGGGCACTGAAGCTTTCTTT CASSPGGTEAFF TRBV5-1 NA few TRBJ1-1
TGCGCCAGCAGCTTGGACAGGGGGGGGAACACTGAAGCTTTCTTT CASSLDRGGNTEAFF TRBV5-1 TRBD1 NA TRBJ1-1
TGTGCCAGCAGTTTCACAGGGACCTACGAGCAGTACTTC CASSFTGTYEQYF TRBV27 NA few TRBJ2-7
TGTGCCAGCAGCTTATTAGCGGGGGGGAATTACAATGAGCAGTTCTTC CASSLLAGGNYNEQFF TRBV7-2 TRBD2 NA TRBJ2-1
TGCGCCAGCAGCCTCCAAGACAGGACAGACGTAGGGTCACCCCTCCACTTT CASSLQDRTDVGSPLHF TRBV4-3 NA few TRBJ1-6
TGCGCCAGCAGCTTCGCGGACAGAGACTACGAGCAGTACTTC CASSFADRDYEQYF TRBV5-1 NA few TRBJ2-7
TGTGCCATCAGTGACCCCGGGTCGGGCTCCTACAATGAGCAGTTCTTC CAISDPGSGSYNEQFF TRBV10-3 NA NA TRBJ2-1
TGTGCCAGCAGTCCAACAGGGTTGGAAAACATTCAGTACTTC CASSPTGLENIQYF TRBV28 NA NA TRBJ2-4
TGTGCCAGTAGCCAGTATGTGAGGGGGACCTACGAGCAGTACTTC CASSQYVRGTYEQYF TRBV19 NA NA TRBJ2-7